This TCR beta chain was recovered during a study of T cells after yellow fever vaccination. V lost 1 base to trimming and J lost 3 bases, with 10 bases between them. CDR3 length equals 15 residues. Germline CDR1 is LGHNA and CDR2 is YSLEER. Via MiXCR, TCRdb re-called the 5' RACE reads, giving one row per CDR3 protein. The data show 400,000 or so distinct CDR3 sequences, approximately 10% seen once. The clonotype was recovered from a man between 18 and 29 years old who received the YFV17D yellow fever vaccine. The rearrangement joins TRBV4-3 to TRBJ1-3; D not certain. This specimen consisted of PBMCs, obtained on the day of the first yellow fever vaccination. CDR3 DNA: TGCGCCAGCAGCCAAGCGGAAGAGGGTGGAAACACCATATATTTT. Translation gives CASSQAEEGGNTIYF.